A selection of T cell receptor beta chains follows, all from one sample in a study of blood T cell repertoires in COVID-19. Only in-frame clones appear in the TCRdb table, and some are missing; sequencing was by immunoSEQ multiplex PCR. Of fewer than 30,000 clones listed, around 86% are singletons. The material sequenced was peripheral blood. These receptor sequences come from a man aged 45-65 years with active COVID-19. CDR3s include the opening cysteine and the closing phenylalanine or tryptophan. D genes are given only for firm matches. Clone size is given for some rows only: seen once, a few or many times, or a class if the clone is expanded.

v_call	clone_size	d_call	j_call	cdr3_aa	cdr3_nt
TRBV7-8	.	.	TRBJ2-2	CASSPEASSGNTGELFF	TGTGCCAGCAGCCCCGAGGCTTCAAGCGGGAACACCGGGGAGCTGTTTTTT
TRBV29-1	.	TRBD1	TRBJ1-1	CSVEPPWTGRGTEAFF	TGCAGCGTTGAACCACCCTGGACAGGCCGGGGGACTGAAGCTTTCTTT
TRBV6-4	few	.	TRBJ1-6	CASSEGEGSPLHF	TGTGCCAGCAGTGAGGGGGAGGGTTCACCCCTCCACTTT
TRBV6-2/TRBV6-3	.	TRBD2	TRBJ2-1	CASSARDYPYNEQFF	TGTGCCAGCAGTGCCCGGGACTACCCTTACAATGAGCAGTTCTTC
TRBV24-1	once	TRBD2	TRBJ2-3	CATSDPAGAPGLAGVGDTQYF	TGTGCCACCAGTGATCCGGCGGGGGCCCCGGGACTAGCGGGGGTGGGAGATACGCAGTATTTT
TRBV19	.	.	TRBJ1-5	CASSIREYNQPQHF	TGTGCCAGTAGTATTAGGGAGTACAATCAGCCCCAGCATTTT
TRBV7-3	.	.	TRBJ1-6	CASRNTGVNSPLHF	TGTGCCAGCAGGAATACAGGAGTTAATTCACCCCTCCACTTT
TRBV5-1	.	.	TRBJ2-3	CASSLWNGGASDTQYF	TGCGCCAGCAGCTTGTGGAACGGCGGGGCGTCAGATACGCAGTATTTT
TRBV5-4	.	TRBD1	TRBJ1-1	CASSLIRGLRTEAFF	TGTGCCAGCAGCTTGATTAGGGGGCTAAGGACTGAAGCTTTCTTT
TRBV5-6	.	TRBD2	TRBJ2-3	CASSLGLAPSTDTQYF	TGTGCCAGCAGCCTGGGACTAGCCCCCTCCACAGATACGCAGTATTTT
TRBV7-2	.	.	TRBJ2-1	CASSLVATIYNEQFF	TGTGCCAGCAGCTTAGTGGCCACAATCTACAATGAGCAGTTCTTC
TRBV4-3	.	.	TRBJ1-1	CASSQTGNTEAFF	TGCGCCAGCAGCCAGACAGGGAACACTGAAGCTTTCTTT
TRBV28	.	TRBD1	TRBJ2-1	CASSSGQDLYNEQFF	TGTGCCAGCAGCAGCGGACAGGACCTCTACAATGAGCAGTTCTTC
TRBV18	.	TRBD2	TRBJ2-1	CASSPMLAGAEQFF	TGTGCCAGCTCACCAATGTTAGCGGGAGCAGAGCAGTTCTTC
TRBV7-9	.	TRBD1	TRBJ1-2	CASSLEGGWGYTF	TGTGCCAGCAGCTTAGAAGGGGGCTGGGGCTACACCTTC
TRBV21-1	.	.	TRBJ2-7	CASSKGMTGHEQYF	TGTGCCAGCAGCAAAGGAATGACAGGGCACGAGCAGTACTTC
TRBV5-1	.	TRBD1	TRBJ2-5	CASSLVGQPQETQYF	TGCGCCAGCAGCTTGGTGGGACAGCCCCAAGAGACCCAGTACTTC
TRBV7-3	once	.	TRBJ2-1	CASSFGGAPYNEQFF	TGTGCCAGCAGCTTCGGCGGGGCTCCCTACAATGAGCAGTTCTTC
TRBV5-1	.	.	TRBJ1-1	CASSAQGVTEAFF	TGCGCCAGCAGCGCTCAGGGTGTTACTGAAGCTTTCTTT
TRBV7-2	.	.	TRBJ1-1	CASSLGGRGGTEAFF	TGTGCCAGCAGCTTAGGGGGGAGGGGTGGCACTGAAGCTTTCTTT
TRBV5-1	.	TRBD1	TRBJ1-1	CASSLRNQGVSTEAFF	TGCGCCAGCAGCTTGCGGAACCAGGGGGTATCAACAGAAGCTTTCTTT
TRBV7-9	.	TRBD2	TRBJ2-1	CASSLSAGAKFF	TGTGCCAGCAGCTTATCGGCGGGAGCTAAGTTCTTC
TRBV6-2/TRBV6-3	.	.	TRBJ2-7	CASSYTSSYEQYF	TGTGCCAGCAGTTACACGAGCTCCTACGAGCAGTACTTC
TRBV19	.	.	TRBJ1-4	CASSMGRATNEKLFF	TGTGCCAGTAGTATGGGTCGGGCAACTAATGAAAAACTGTTTTTT
TRBV2	once	.	TRBJ1-5	CASSDESSNQPQHF	TGTGCCAGCAGTGACGAGAGTAGCAATCAGCCCCAGCATTTT
TRBV6-5	.	TRBD2	TRBJ2-1	CASSYQGLADYNEQFF	TGTGCCAGCAGTTACCAAGGACTAGCGGATTACAATGAGCAGTTCTTC
TRBV7-8	once	.	TRBJ2-3	CASSLGPAGPSTDTQYF	TGTGCCAGCAGCTTGGGACCGGCGGGACCTAGCACAGATACGCAGTATTTT
TRBV10-3	few	TRBD1	TRBJ2-2	CAIRNRDRGLDGELFF	TGTGCCATCAGAAACCGGGACAGGGGGCTCGACGGGGAGCTGTTTTTT
TRBV28	.	TRBD1	TRBJ1-1	CASSSSTGMNTEAFF	TGTGCCAGCAGTTCCTCGACAGGGATGAACACTGAAGCTTTCTTT
TRBV2	.	.	TRBJ2-7	CASRDRVYEQYF	TGTGCCAGCAGGGACAGAGTCTACGAGCAGTACTTC
TRBV7-2	.	.	TRBJ1-5	CASSLEFGGHQPQHF	TGTGCCAGCAGCTTAGAATTCGGGGGACATCAGCCCCAGCATTTT
TRBV19	.	TRBD1	TRBJ2-3	CASSTGTGGTDTQYF	TGTGCCAGTAGCACCGGGACAGGGGGAACAGATACGCAGTATTTT
TRBV27	.	TRBD1	TRBJ1-5	CASSPNPGQGAKPQHF	TGTGCCAGCAGTCCCAACCCAGGACAGGGGGCGAAGCCCCAGCATTTT
TRBV19	.	TRBD1	TRBJ1-5	CASSADRVYQPQHF	TGTGCCAGTAGTGCCGACAGGGTCTATCAGCCCCAGCATTTT
TRBV7-9	.	TRBD1	TRBJ2-1	CASSAWTGAYNEQFF	TGTGCCAGCAGCGCGTGGACAGGAGCCTACAATGAGCAGTTCTTC
TRBV2	.	TRBD2	TRBJ2-5	CASRLAGGSQETQYF	TGTGCCAGCAGGCTAGCGGGAGGATCCCAAGAGACCCAGTACTTC
TRBV5-1	.	TRBD2	TRBJ2-3	CASSAGLAGTDTQYF	TGCGCCAGCAGCGCGGGACTAGCGGGCACAGATACGCAGTATTTT
TRBV5-1	.	TRBD1	TRBJ1-6	CASSLGQGSYNSPLHF	TGCGCCAGCAGCCTCGGACAGGGCTCCTATAATTCACCCCTCCACTTT
TRBV5-1	.	TRBD2	TRBJ2-3	CASSSRAGGPSDTQYF	TGCGCCAGCAGCTCGAGGGCGGGAGGGCCGTCGGATACGCAGTATTTT
TRBV24-1	.	TRBD2	TRBJ2-1	CATSGGSGAEQFF	TGTGCCACCAGTGGAGGGAGCGGGGCTGAGCAGTTCTTC
TRBV2	.	.	TRBJ1-5	CASSGVGVNQPQHF	TGTGCCAGCAGTGGTGTGGGAGTTAATCAGCCCCAGCATTTT
TRBV24-1	.	.	TRBJ2-5	CATSDLRGAQETQYF	TGTGCCACCAGTGATTTGCGGGGGGCCCAAGAGACCCAGTACTTC
TRBV27	once	TRBD2	TRBJ2-5	CASSLLGTTPSQETQYF	TGTGCCAGCAGTTTATTAGGGACTACCCCGTCCCAAGAGACCCAGTACTTC
TRBV11-2	.	.	TRBJ2-3	CASSLDWASGTQYF	TGTGCCAGCAGCTTAGATTGGGCCAGTGGGACGCAGTATTTT
TRBV2	once	TRBD2	TRBJ2-3	CASSGLAVTDTQYF	TGTGCCAGCAGTGGACTAGCGGTCACAGATACGCAGTATTTT
TRBV4-1	.	TRBD2	TRBJ2-1	CASSQNERGVWEQFF	TGCGCCAGCAGCCAAAACGAGCGGGGGGTGTGGGAGCAGTTCTTC
TRBV7-2	.	TRBD1	TRBJ1-1	CASSDRGWRGTEAFF	TGTGCCAGCAGCGACAGGGGGTGGAGAGGGACTGAAGCTTTCTTT
TRBV2	few	TRBD1	TRBJ1-1	CASSFPTTGDHTEAFF	TGTGCCAGCAGTTTCCCGACGACAGGGGATCACACTGAAGCTTTCTTT
TRBV11-2	.	.	TRBJ2-5	CASSPGTSHETQYF	TGTGCCAGCAGCCCCGGGACATCCCACGAGACCCAGTACTTC
TRBV2	.	.	TRBJ2-1	CASSEGTSPVYNEQFF	TGTGCCAGCAGTGAAGGGACTTCTCCCGTTTACAATGAGCAGTTCTTC
TRBV7-2	.	TRBD1	TRBJ1-1	CASSLARQGGNTEAFF	TGTGCCAGCAGCTTAGCGCGGCAGGGGGGGAACACTGAAGCTTTCTTT
TRBV9	.	.	TRBJ2-1	CASSVGGRDEQFF	TGTGCCAGCAGCGTTGGAGGTAGGGATGAGCAGTTCTTC
TRBV27	.	TRBD1	TRBJ1-4	CASSRSRDSEKLFF	TGTGCCAGCAGCCGAAGCAGGGACAGTGAAAAACTGTTTTTT
TRBV6-5	.	TRBD1	TRBJ1-4	CASSRQGPNEKLFF	TGTGCCAGCAGTAGACAGGGACCTAATGAAAAACTGTTTTTT
TRBV3-1/TRBV3-2	.	.	TRBJ2-5	CASKSNLETQYF	TGTGCCAGCAAGAGCAATTTAGAGACCCAGTACTTC
TRBV13	.	TRBD2	TRBJ2-3	CASSPRLAGGADTQYF	TGTGCCAGCAGCCCTAGGCTAGCGGGAGGGGCCGATACGCAGTATTTT